Given below is one T cell receptor beta chain in context. Its specificity is unknown. On each TCR cDNA molecule, a unique molecular identifier was present. TCRdb processed the 5' RACE reads anew with MiXCR; each CDR3 protein has one entry. The repertoire has 20,000 to 25,000 distinct CDR3 sequences, over 4% of them found once; the top ten carry roughly a tenth. As to time point: sample taken at primary tumor resection. The source of the sample is a study of spatial heterogeneity in lung cancer. Study results and caveats: Tumor mutation count correlated with how many alpha and beta TCRs expanded intratumorally.

Unmatched junction bases numbered 6, after V lost 1 base and J lost 8 bases. CDR3 length equals 16 residues. Germline loops: CDR1 MNHNS, CDR2 SASEGT. The TCR sequence derives from a male donor with early-stage non-small cell lung cancer. Source: lung tumor tissue, taken at surgery. J is TRBJ1-4 and V is TRBV6-1; 11 nucleotides agree with TRBD1. DNA for the CDR3: TGTGCCAGCAGTGAAGAGGGACAGGGGGGCGAAGAAAAACTGTTTTTT. Its translation is CASSEEGQGGEEKLFF.